This T cell receptor (beta chain) was obtained from a study of molecular identifiers for immune sequencing clone quantification. This clonotype was counted many times. Its antigen remains unidentified. Using its own MiXCR run on the PCR reads, TCRdb lists one record per CDR3 protein. The repertoire holds around 460,000 distinct CDR3 sequences, with less than 30% as singletons. General observations from the study: Clonotypes surpassing 20 RNA copies contained over 97% of effector molecules, versus under 1% in naive cells.

Germline V gene data show CDR1 as MDHEN and CDR2 as SYDVKM. Trimming took 6 bases from V and 2 from J, leaving 6 bases between them. This CDR3 has 12 amino acids. With RNA at 10%, 30% or 50%, naive CD8 libraries came from around 20,000 to 990,000 sorted cells. Sorting defined naive CD8 T cells as CD8+CD4-CCR7+CD45RA+. Input material: naive CD8+ T cells from blood, with Jurkat cell RNA spiked in. Subset specified: FACS-sorted CD8+CD4-CCR7+CD45RA+ naive T cells. This TCR was recovered from a human donor in good health. Some libraries in this study had Jurkat cell RNA spiked in. V gene TRBV28 combines with J gene TRBJ2-3, with no clear D. The CDR3 protein is CASRDPTDTQYF. For the CDR3, the DNA is TGTGCCAGCAGGGACCCCACAGATACGCAGTATTTT. Supplemented by reference TRBV28 and TRBJ2-3, the full variable domain reads DVKVTQSSRYLVKRTGEKVFLECVQDMDHENMFWYRQDPGLGLRLIYFSYDVKMKEKGDIPEGYSVSREKKERFSLILESASTNQTSMYLCASRDPTDTQYFGPGTRLTVL.